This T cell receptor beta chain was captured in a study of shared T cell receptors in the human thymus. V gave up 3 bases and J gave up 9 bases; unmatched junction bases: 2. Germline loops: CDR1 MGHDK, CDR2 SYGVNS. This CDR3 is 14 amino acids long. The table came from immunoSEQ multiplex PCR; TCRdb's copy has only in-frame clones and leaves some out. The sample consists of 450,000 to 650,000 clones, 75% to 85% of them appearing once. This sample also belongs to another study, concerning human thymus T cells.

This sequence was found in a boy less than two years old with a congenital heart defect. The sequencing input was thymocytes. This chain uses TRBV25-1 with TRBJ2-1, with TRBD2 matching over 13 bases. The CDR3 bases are TGTGCCAGCAGTGAGACTAGCGGGAGGAGTGAGCAGTTCTTC. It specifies CASSETSGRSEQFF.